These 19 T cell receptor beta chains were sequenced from one sample in a study of T cell repertoires in cytomegalovirus infection. Each CDR3 protein is one row after TCRdb ran MiXCR on the reads. This sample has 55,000 to 85,000 distinct CDR3 sequences; under 4.5% occur once, and the top ten carry roughly a fifth. The sequencing sample was made of PBMCs. All receptors come from a human donor in good health (CMV status not recorded). Some clones in this sample may be carry-over from other donors' samples.

Ten or more counts support this clonotype. This chain uses TRBV6-5 with TRBJ2-7, with 9 bases matching TRBD2. Germline assignment: CDR1 MNHEY and CDR2 SVGAGI. The CDR3 has 13 residues. V gave up 6 bases and J gave up 6 bases; unmatched junction bases: 6. The CDR3 sequence is CASSSGLAVEQYF. CDR3 nucleotide sequence: TGTGCCAGCAGCTCGGGACTAGCAGTCGAGCAGTACTTC.

This clonotype was detected a few times. CDR3 sequence: CASRDRNSGANVLTF. CDR3 nucleotides: TGTGCCAGCAGAGACCGTAACTCTGGGGCCAACGTCCTGACTTTC. The J gene is TRBJ2-6, the V gene TRBV7-3; D unresolved. The V and J ends lost 6 bases and 0 bases respectively, with 9 bases between them. This CDR3 has 15 amino acids. Germline V gives CDR1 SGHTA, CDR2 FQGTGA.

Comments on this clonotype: At one of its ends the junction is not consistent with the germline gene, which may arise from a read error. The genes are TRBV7-4 and TRBJ1-1; D call uncertain. The CDR3 has 12 residues. Per germline, CDR1 SGHVT and CDR2 SQSDAQ. CDR3 loop: CVSRTGPGPPFF. The DNA for the CDR3 is TGTGTCAGCAGAACTGGGCCCGGGCCCCCTTTCTTT.

This clonotype showed up many times. This sequence joins TRBV27 and TRBJ1-6; D gene ambiguous. Germline CDR1 and CDR2: MNHEY and SMNVEV (reference sequence). This CDR3 contains 15 residues. V was pared by 2 bases and J by 9 bases, with 14 bases between. CDR3 residues: CASSLGGPPLSPLHF. In nucleotides, the CDR3 is TGTGCCAGCAGTTTAGGAGGGCCCCCCCTTTCACCCCTCCACTTT.

In its sample, this clonotype was seen many times. CDR3 amino acids: CASSIISGGAWDEQYF. As DNA, the CDR3 is TGTGCCAGCAGCATCATTAGCGGGGGGGCCTGGGACGAGCAGTACTTC. V and J are TRBV7-8 and TRBJ2-7, with 11 nucleotides matching TRBD2. The V gene end was trimmed by 5 bases and the J gene end by 5 bases; junction bases not matched to a gene: 11. This CDR3 is 16 amino acids long. From germline, CDR1 is SGHVS and CDR2 FQNEAQ. The full variable domain, completed using reference TRBV7-8 and TRBJ2-7, is GAGVSQSPRYKVAKRGQDVALRCDPISGHVSLFWYQQALGQGPEFLTYFQNEAQLDKSGLPSDRFFAERPEGSVSTLKIQRTQQEDSAVYLCASSIISGGAWDEQYFGPGTRLTVT.

The sample holds a few counts of this clonotype. The genes are TRBV7-6 and TRBJ2-5; no firm D call. This CDR3 has 14 residues. V lost 1 base, J lost 2 bases, and 8 bases lay in between. Germline lookup yields CDR1 SGHVS and CDR2 FNYEAQ. The CDR3 DNA follows: TGTGCCAGCAGCTTAGGGGCAGCTCAAGAGACCCAGTACTTC. Amino acids: CASSLGAAQETQYF.

This clonotype occurred many times. This sequence joins TRBV7-2 and TRBJ1-2; tentative D call: TRBD1 (6 bases). The germline CDR1 and CDR2 sequences are SGHTA and FQGNSA. V lost 1 base to trimming and J lost 6 bases, with 24 bases between them. There are 18 residues in the CDR3. CDR3 in DNA: TGTGCCAGCAGCTTAGGCCCGATCGGGGGCTCTTCCGGGGATGGCTACACCTTC. Protein: CASSLGPIGGSSGDGYTF.

Ten or more counts support this clonotype. V and J are TRBV7-2 and TRBJ1-1, with 7 bases that match TRBD1. The CDR3 totals 14 residues. Germline-derived CDR1 and CDR2 are SGHTA and FQGNSA. Losses at the gene ends were 5 bases for V and 1 base for J; bases not matched to a gene: 4. The CDR3 sequence is CASSTWTGNTEAFF. The CDR3 DNA is TGTGCCAGCAGCACTTGGACAGGGAACACTGAAGCTTTCTTT.

This clonotype was seen many times. V is TRBV7-2 and J is TRBJ2-1; 14 nucleotides align to TRBD2. CDR1 is SGHTA and CDR2 is FQGNSA in the germline V gene. The CDR3 covers 17 residues. After removal of 5 bases from V and 8 bases from J, the junction contained 11 bases not matched to a gene. CDR3 amino acids: CASSHYMTSGRADEQFF. CDR3 nucleotide sequence: TGTGCCAGCAGCCACTACATGACTAGCGGGAGGGCCGATGAGCAGTTCTTC.

The sample holds many counts of this clonotype. V is TRBV7-8 and J is TRBJ1-1, with no clear D. From germline, CDR1 is SGHVS and CDR2 FQNEAQ. The CDR3 consists of 13 residues. The V and J ends lost 6 bases and 1 base respectively, with 9 bases between them. The CDR3 region is CASRSDGNTEAFF. CDR3 coding DNA: TGTGCCAGCAGATCGGACGGGAACACTGAAGCTTTCTTT. The entire variable domain, with the rest obtained from reference TRBV7-8 and TRBJ1-1, is as follows: GAGVSQSPRYKVAKRGQDVALRCDPISGHVSLFWYQQALGQGPEFLTYFQNEAQLDKSGLPSDRFFAERPEGSVSTLKIQRTQQEDSAVYLCASRSDGNTEAFFGQGTRLTVV.

This clonotype was observed a handful of times. The rearrangement uses TRBV29-1 and TRBJ2-1, with 9 nucleotides matching TRBD2. Germline assignment: CDR1 SQVTM and CDR2 ANQGSEA. V trimming: 6 bases; J trimming: 4 bases; junction bases outside the gene matches: 10. The CDR3 extends over 15 amino acids. Here the CDR3 DNA reads TGCAGCGTGCTTCCCGCGGGGGGGCAGTACAATGAGCAGTTCTTC. Residues: CSVLPAGGQYNEQFF.

This clonotype was counted at least ten times. V usage is TRBV12-3 or TRBV12-4 and J usage is TRBJ1-2; D is unresolved. Trimming shortened V by 3 bases and J by 8 bases, and 10 bases separated the two germline ends. CDR3 size: 12 residues. CDR3: CASSFAGYGYTF. The CDR3 nucleotides are TGTGCCAGCAGTTTCGCGGGGTACGGCTACACCTTC.

This clonotype was counted ten times or more. V is TRBV12-3 or TRBV12-4 and J is TRBJ1-2, with TRBD1 identical over 9 bases. Trimming cost V 7 bases and J 6 bases; bases outside gene matches: 6. The CDR3 sequence is 13 residues long. CDR3 in amino acids: CASIRDRVNGYTF. Written as DNA, the CDR3 is TGTGCCAGCATTAGGGACAGGGTGAATGGCTACACCTTC.

Ten or more counts support this clonotype. The genes are TRBV7-2 and TRBJ2-1; D possibly uses TRBD1 or TRBD2 (5 bases each). Germline V lookup: CDR1 SGHTA, CDR2 FQGNSA. The CDR3 is 15 amino acids. V was shortened by 5 bases and J by 9 bases, with 20 bases between the two germline ends. The CDR3 coding sequence is TGTGCCAGCAGCCCGAGGGACCACGGAAGGGGTGAGCAGTTCTTC. Protein: CASSPRDHGRGEQFF.

This clonotype has ten or more counts. The rearrangement uses TRBV7-2 and TRBJ1-5; the D is unclear. Germline V gives CDR1 SGHTA, CDR2 FQGNSA. The CDR3 has 15 amino acids. The V end was cut by 6 bases, the J end by 0 bases, with 12 bases between. The CDR3 DNA reads as TGTGCCAGCAGTACCGACGGCAATAGCAATCAGCCCCAGCATTTT. Protein product: CASSTDGNSNQPQHF.

This clonotype was found many times. The gene calls are TRBV6-2 or TRBV6-3 and TRBJ2-1; TRBD1 matches 9 bases. CDR3 size: 13 residues. Germline loops: CDR1 MNHEY, CDR2 SVGEGT. The ends lost 6 bases at V and 9 bases at J; junction bases unmatched: 6. CDR3 coding DNA: TGTGCCAGCAGAGGGACAGGGAGGGCTGAGCAGTTCTTC. Translation: CASRGTGRAEQFF.

This clonotype was found many times. The V call is TRBV20-1, the J call TRBJ1-6; D not resolved. Germline V gene sequence: CDR1 DFQATT, CDR2 SNEGSKA (reference sequence). CDR3 length equals 13 residues. The ends were cut back, 1 base at V and 6 bases at J, with 7 bases in the middle. For the CDR3, the DNA is TGCAGTGCTAGAGTCCGGCTTAATTCACCCCTCCACTTT. It yields the protein CSARVRLNSPLHF.

This clonotype has a count of ten or more. V is TRBV7-9 and J is TRBJ1-1, with D uncertain. Germline V gene data show CDR1 as SEHNR and CDR2 as FQNEAQ (reference sequence). V dropped 5 bases and J dropped 4 bases, with 8 bases sitting between them. CDR3 length: 12 amino acids. CDR3 region: CASSRVGTEAFF. CDR3 nucleotides: TGTGCCAGCAGCCGAGTGGGCACTGAAGCTTTCTTT. The full variable domain, with the rest looked up from reference TRBV7-9 and TRBJ1-1, is DTGVSQNPRHKITKRGQNVTFRCDPISEHNRLYWYRQTLGQGPEFLTYFQNEAQLEKSRLLSDRFSAERPKGSFSTLEIQRTEQGDSAMYLCASSRVGTEAFFGQGTRLTVV.

This clonotype occurred many times. The chain couples TRBV7-2 to TRBJ2-3, with unresolved D. The CDR3 length is 12 residues. V lost 2 bases, J lost 4 bases, and 4 bases lay in between. Germline V gives CDR1 SGHTA, CDR2 FQGNSA. Here the CDR3 reads CASSLLSDTQYF. DNA of the CDR3: TGTGCCAGCAGCTTATTATCAGATACGCAGTATTTT.